Below are 29 T cell receptor beta chains sequenced from a single sample in a study of blood T cell repertoires in COVID-19. TCRdb's copy holds only in-frame clones and misses some; the assay was immunoSEQ multiplex PCR. This sample has some 110,000 clones, with 84% found just once. Material: PBMCs or T cells enriched from blood (not recorded which). These receptors came from a woman aged 25 to 39 who had recovered from COVID-19.

This clone was recorded only once. V usage is TRBV29-1 and J usage is TRBJ2-1, with TRBD2 matching over 9 bases. The V gene end was trimmed by 4 bases and the J gene end by 9 bases; junction bases not matched to a gene: 10. This CDR3 spans 14 amino acids. The V gene's germline CDR1 is SQVTM and CDR2 ANQGSEA. CDR3 DNA: TGCAGCGTTGGGGCCAGCGGGAGGAAGGGTGAGCAGTTCTTC. As protein: CSVGASGRKGEQFF.

V and J are TRBV30 and TRBJ1-2; D not resolved. Germline V gene data show CDR1 as GTSNPN and CDR2 as SVGIG (reference sequence). V was clipped by 1 base and J by 3 bases, with 9 bases between them. This CDR3 contains 13 residues. The CDR3, as DNA: TGTGCCTGGAGTGAAACACCTCACTATGGCTACACCTTC. Its translation: CAWSETPHYGYTF.

The V and J genes are TRBV7-3 and TRBJ2-5; 9 bases agree with TRBD2. Germline CDR1 reads SGHTA; CDR2 reads FQGTGA. The CDR3 has 15 amino acids. With V trimmed by 5 bases and J by 3 bases, 7 bases remained unmatched. CDR3 bases: TGTGCCAGCAGCAGACTTGGCGGGAGGGAAGAGACCCAGTACTTC. Translated, it gives CASSRLGGREETQYF.

This clone showed up just once. The chain recombines TRBV25-1 with TRBJ1-2, with D tentatively TRBD1 (5 bases). The germline CDR1 and CDR2 sequences are MGHDK and SYGVNS. V was shortened by 0 bases and J by 4 bases, with 9 bases between the two germline ends. The CDR3 is 14 amino acids. The CDR3, as DNA: TGTGCCAGCAGTGAATATCGACAGTTCTATGGCTACACCTTC. Translated: CASSEYRQFYGYTF.

This chain uses TRBV7-2 with TRBJ1-2, with TRBD1 matching over 8 bases. V lost 2 bases, J lost 6 bases, and 8 bases stayed unmatched. This CDR3 has 15 residues. Germline assignment: CDR1 SGHTA and CDR2 FQGNSA. Here the CDR3 DNA reads TGTGCCAGCAGCTTATTACGACAGGGGAAGGATGGCTACACCTTC. Translating it yields CASSLLRQGKDGYTF.

The DNA for the CDR3 is TGTGCCAGCAGCCAATTAGGGGGTGAGCAGTTCTTC. This gives the protein CASSQLGGEQFF. The chain employs TRBV4-2 and TRBJ2-1; a possible D gene is TRBD1 (6 bases). V shed 2 bases and J shed 9 bases, with 8 bases lying between them. The CDR3 has 12 amino acids. Germline lookup yields CDR1 LGHNA and CDR2 YNFKEQ.

The gene calls are TRBV12-3 or TRBV12-4 and TRBJ2-7; maybe TRBD1 (6 bases). V lost 7 bases to trimming and J lost 5 bases, with 15 bases between them. This CDR3 has 13 amino acids. CDR3 coding DNA: TGTGCCAGCACTAGGGACACCGGGAACGAGCAGTACTTC. Translated: CASTRDTGNEQYF.

The chain uses TRBV21-1 and TRBJ2-1; no DNA check was done on the table's D call, TRBD2. TRBV21-1 is recorded as a pseudogene. The CDR3 is made up of 19 amino acids. CDR3 coding DNA: TGTGCCAGCAGCTCTCCGGGGGGACTAGCGGGAGATGGTAGGAATGAGCAGTTCTTC. This sequence encodes CASSSPGGLAGDGRNEQFF.

V is TRBV28 and J is TRBJ2-1; the match to TRBD1 covers 10 bases. Germline V gene data show CDR1 as MDHEN and CDR2 as SYDVKM. The CDR3 consists of 15 residues. Trimming removed 5 bases from V and 5 bases from J; junction bases left unmatched: 6. The chain's CDR3 is CASSPIGTGDNEQFF. The CDR3 bases are TGTGCCAGCAGTCCGATAGGGACAGGGGACAATGAGCAGTTCTTC.

This clone has just one count. The J gene is TRBJ1-5, the V gene TRBV19; 7 positions match TRBD1. This CDR3 region has 14 residues. Trimming at V came to 7 bases and at J to 2 bases, leaving 5 bases not matched to a gene. Germline V lookup: CDR1 LNHDA, CDR2 SQIVND (reference sequence). The CDR3 loop reads CASTKDRGNQPQHF. DNA of the CDR3: TGTGCCAGTACCAAAGACAGGGGCAATCAGCCCCAGCATTTT. The entire variable domain, with the rest obtained from reference TRBV19 and TRBJ1-5, is as follows: DGGITQSPKYLFRKEGQNVTLSCEQNLNHDAMYWYRQDPGQGLRLIYYSQIVNDFQKGDIAEGYSVSREKKESFPLTVTSAQKNPTAFYLCASTKDRGNQPQHFGDGTRLSIL.

The chain couples TRBV6-5 to TRBJ1-1; D is possibly TRBD1 (5 bases). The germline V gene encodes CDR1 MNHEY and CDR2 SVGAGI. CDR3 length: 15 amino acids. The V and J ends lost 6 bases and 0 bases respectively, with 14 bases between them. CDR3 DNA sequence: TGTGCCAGCAGCCGACCCGGGGGAATGAACACTGAAGCTTTCTTT. This translates into CASSRPGGMNTEAFF.

This sequence joins TRBV7-3 and TRBJ2-3; D may be TRBD2 (5 bases). Germline CDR1 and CDR2: SGHTA and FQGTGA. The CDR3 sequence is 15 residues long. The V end lost 2 bases, the J end lost 0 bases, and 9 bases lay between the germline ends. The CDR3 nucleotides read TGTGCCAGCAGCTTATTCCCGGGGAGCACAGATACGCAGTATTTT. This codes for CASSLFPGSTDTQYF.

J is TRBJ1-1 and V is TRBV19; unclear D gene. The germline V gene encodes CDR1 LNHDA and CDR2 SQIVND (reference sequence). This CDR3 contains 14 residues. Deletions cut 1 base from V and 7 bases from J, with 13 bases between. CDR3 protein: CASSIGYPVIEAFF. In DNA form, the CDR3 reads TGTGCCAGTAGTATAGGATATCCGGTTATTGAAGCTTTCTTT.

The chain carries TRBV11-2 and TRBJ2-1; 8 nucleotides align to TRBD2. J was trimmed by 9 bases and V by 5 bases; bases with no gene match: 9. The CDR3 totals 14 residues. Germline V gene sequence: CDR1 SGHAT, CDR2 FQNNGV. For the CDR3, the DNA is TGTGCCAGCAGCATTAGTCCTACTAGCGGTGAGCAGTTCTTC. It is translated as CASSISPTSGEQFF.

The chain combines TRBV7-8 with TRBJ2-4; weak D call: TRBD2 (6 bases). This CDR3 comprises 17 residues. The germline V gene has CDR1 SGHVS and CDR2 FQNEAQ. V was cut by 0 bases and J by 0 bases, with 12 bases left in between. In nucleotides, the CDR3 is TGTGCCAGCAGCTTAGCTGGGACTCTAATAGCCAAAAACATTCAGTACTTC. This translates into CASSLAGTLIAKNIQYF.

The chain carries TRBV6-5 and TRBJ2-7, with D possibly being TRBD2 (5 bases). V shed 5 bases and J shed 11 bases, with 19 bases lying between them. This CDR3 has 13 residues. Germline CDR1 reads MNHEY; CDR2 reads SVGAGI. For the CDR3, the DNA is TGTGCCAGCAGTCGCGTGGTTACTAGTATTAAGTACTTC. It codes for CASSRVVTSIKYF.

V is TRBV5-6 and J is TRBJ2-2, with 7 bases that match TRBD2. Germline V gives CDR1 SGHDT, CDR2 YYEEEE. The J segment lost 2 bases and the V segment lost 5 bases, leaving 6 bases of the junction unmatched. This CDR3 contains 15 residues. CDR3 protein: CASRGERDNTGELFF. The CDR3, as DNA: TGTGCCAGCAGGGGGGAGCGGGATAACACCGGGGAGCTGTTTTTT.

There are a few counts of this clone. This chain's CDR3 is CASSIVQGSSYEQYF. Written as DNA, the CDR3 is TGTGCCAGTAGTATAGTCCAGGGTAGCTCCTACGAGCAGTACTTC. This rearrangement joins TRBV19 to TRBJ2-7; TRBD1 is a possible D gene (5 bases). Germline V gene lookup returns CDR1 LNHDA and CDR2 SQIVND (reference sequence). The CDR3 loop spans 15 amino acids. Trimming removed 1 base at V and 0 bases at J, with 10 bases between.

The V gene is TRBV5-6, the J gene TRBJ1-1, with D uncertain. CDR1 SGHDT and CDR2 YYEEEE come from the germline V gene. V was clipped by 2 bases and J by 4 bases, with 12 bases between them. This CDR3 comprises 14 residues. CDR3 sequence reads: CASSFFGWSTEAFF. The CDR3 region has the DNA TGTGCCAGCAGCTTCTTCGGTTGGTCCACTGAAGCTTTCTTT.

This clone appeared once. The CDR3 reads CASSQDSGSWAGELFF. CDR3 coding DNA: TGCGCCAGCAGCCAAGACAGCGGGAGTTGGGCCGGGGAGCTGTTTTTT. This chain joins TRBV4-1 and TRBJ2-2; 8 nucleotides match TRBD2. Germline CDR1 and CDR2: MGHRA and YSYEKL. The CDR3 consists of 16 residues. V lost 0 bases to trimming and J lost 6 bases; unmatched junction nucleotides: 6.

This sequence joins TRBV5-4 and TRBJ2-3; 16 bases align to TRBD2. Germline V gene data show CDR1 as SGHNT and CDR2 as YYREEE (reference sequence). The CDR3 length is 14 residues. J was trimmed by 14 bases and V by 4 bases; bases with no gene match: 7. CDR3 coding DNA: TGTGCCAGCAGCGCGGGGACTAGCGGGAGGGCCTGGTATTTT. It encodes CASSAGTSGRAWYF.

The V call is TRBV7-9, the J call TRBJ1-1; no reliable D call. V was cut by 1 base and J by 5 bases, with 8 bases left in between. The germline V gene encodes CDR1 SEHNR and CDR2 FQNEAQ (reference sequence). The CDR3 extends over 13 amino acids. The CDR3, as DNA: TGTGCCAGCAGCTTAGACGCGGAGACTGAAGCTTTCTTT. It specifies CASSLDAETEAFF.

The V and J genes are TRBV27 and TRBJ2-6; tentative D call: TRBD2 (5 bases). The CDR3 runs 18 residues. CDR1 is MNHEY and CDR2 is SMNVEV in the germline V gene (reference sequence). V dropped 5 bases and J dropped 0 bases, with 17 bases sitting between them. CDR3 region: CASSAGRPVLSGANVLTF. The CDR3 nucleotides are TGTGCCAGCAGTGCGGGCAGGCCAGTCCTCTCTGGGGCCAACGTCCTGACTTTC.

The chain links TRBV28 to TRBJ1-2, with TRBD1 matching 10 bases. Looked up from germline, CDR1 is MDHEN and CDR2 is SYDVKM. Unmatched junction bases numbered 8, after V lost 3 bases and J lost 1 base. The CDR3 loop spans 17 amino acids. CDR3 sequence (DNA): TGTGCCAGCAGTTTCTCCGGGACAGGGGCCGTTAACTATGGCTACACCTTC. Its protein product is CASSFSGTGAVNYGYTF.

A remark on this clone: The germline gene is not matched at one end of the junction; a read error may be the cause. The chain employs TRBV7-7 and TRBJ2-5, with 7 bases fitting TRBD1. The germline V gene has CDR1 SSHAT and CDR2 FNYEAQ (reference sequence). The CDR3 is made up of 15 amino acids. CDR3 amino acids: CASSLESGTAETQYF. The CDR3 DNA sequence: TGTGCTAGCAGCTTAGAGTCCGGGACAGCGGAGACCCAGTACTTC.

The chain is built from TRBV19 and TRBJ2-2; 8 positions agree with TRBD1. Germline V lookup: CDR1 LNHDA, CDR2 SQIVND (reference sequence). The CDR3 sequence is 15 residues long. V shed 4 bases, J shed 3 bases, and the junction held 4 bases outside the gene matches. The CDR3 here is CASSKDRVDTGELFF. In DNA form, the CDR3 reads TGTGCCAGTAGTAAGGACAGGGTCGACACCGGGGAGCTGTTTTTT. Together with reference TRBV19 and TRBJ2-2, the CDR3 gives the full variable domain: DGGITQSPKYLFRKEGQNVTLSCEQNLNHDAMYWYRQDPGQGLRLIYYSQIVNDFQKGDIAEGYSVSREKKESFPLTVTSAQKNPTAFYLCASSKDRVDTGELFFGEGSRLTVL.

In its sample, this clone was seen once. The chain combines TRBV11-3 with TRBJ2-3; perhaps TRBD2 as D (9 bases). The length of the CDR3 is 19 residues. Germline CDR1 and CDR2: SGHNT and YENEEA. V lost 5 bases and J 0 bases, leaving 24 bases between the germline ends. CDR3 DNA: TGTGCCAGCAGCCCAGGGGGCGGGAGGGCCCTCCTAAGCACAGATACGCAGTATTTT. Protein product: CASSPGGGRALLSTDTQYF. Combining the CDR3 with reference TRBV11-3 and TRBJ2-3 gives the whole variable domain EAGVVQSPRYKIIEKKQPVAFWCNPISGHNTLYWYLQNLGQGPELLIRYENEEAVDDSQLPKDRFSAERLKGVDSTLKIQPAELGDSAVYLCASSPGGGRALLSTDTQYFGPGTRLTVL.

The chain links TRBV6-5 to TRBJ1-1; maybe TRBD1 (5 bases). V gave up 7 bases and J gave up 6 bases, with 12 bases separating them. The CDR3 covers 12 residues. The germline V gene has CDR1 MNHEY and CDR2 SVGAGI. CDR3 coding DNA: TGTGCCAGCACCCCAGGGCTGCCTGAAGCTTTCTTT. It yields the protein CASTPGLPEAFF.

The chain carries TRBV6-5 and TRBJ1-6; 7 positions agree with TRBD1. J gave up 10 bases and V 7 bases, and 7 bases lay outside the gene matches. CDR3 length equals 13 residues. CDR1 is MNHEY and CDR2 is SVGAGI in the germline V gene. The CDR3 DNA is TGTGCCAGCAACTACAGGGGTGGATCACCCCTCCACTTT. Residues: CASNYRGGSPLHF.